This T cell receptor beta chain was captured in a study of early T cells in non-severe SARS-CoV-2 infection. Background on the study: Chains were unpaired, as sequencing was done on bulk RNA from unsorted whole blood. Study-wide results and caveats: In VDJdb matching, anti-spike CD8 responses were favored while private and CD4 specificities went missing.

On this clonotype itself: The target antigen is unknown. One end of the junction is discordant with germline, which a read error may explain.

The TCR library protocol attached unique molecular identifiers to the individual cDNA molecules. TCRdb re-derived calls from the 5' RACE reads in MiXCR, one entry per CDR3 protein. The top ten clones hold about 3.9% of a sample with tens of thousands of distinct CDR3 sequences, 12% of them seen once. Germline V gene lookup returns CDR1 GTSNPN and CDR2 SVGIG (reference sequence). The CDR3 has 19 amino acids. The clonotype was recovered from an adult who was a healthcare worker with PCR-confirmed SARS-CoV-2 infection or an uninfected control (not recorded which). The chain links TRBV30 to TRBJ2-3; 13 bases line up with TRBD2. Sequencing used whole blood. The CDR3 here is CAWSVRPWTSGSGTVTQYF. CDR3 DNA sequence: TGTGCCTGGAGTGTACGACCCTGGACTAGCGGGAGTGGCACAGTTACGCAGTATTTT.